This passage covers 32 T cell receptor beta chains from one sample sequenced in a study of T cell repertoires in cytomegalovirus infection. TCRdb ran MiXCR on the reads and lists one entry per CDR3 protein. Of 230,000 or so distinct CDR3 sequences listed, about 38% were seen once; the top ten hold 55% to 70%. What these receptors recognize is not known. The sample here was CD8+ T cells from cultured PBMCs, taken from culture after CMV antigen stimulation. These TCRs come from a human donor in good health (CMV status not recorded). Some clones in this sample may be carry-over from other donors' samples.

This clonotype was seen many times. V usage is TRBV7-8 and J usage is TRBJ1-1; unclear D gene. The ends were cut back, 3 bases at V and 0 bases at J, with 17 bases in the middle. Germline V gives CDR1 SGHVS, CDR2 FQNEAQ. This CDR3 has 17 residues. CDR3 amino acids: CASSFFSREAVNTEAFF. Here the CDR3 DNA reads TGTGCCAGCAGCTTCTTTAGCCGGGAAGCAGTGAACACTGAAGCTTTCTTT.

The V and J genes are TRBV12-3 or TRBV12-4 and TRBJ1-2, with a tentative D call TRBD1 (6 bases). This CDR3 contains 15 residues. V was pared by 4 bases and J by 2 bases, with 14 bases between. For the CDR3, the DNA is TGTGCCAGCAGTTCCCTGGGGGGACAAAACTATGGCTACACCTTC. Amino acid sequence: CASSSLGGQNYGYTF.

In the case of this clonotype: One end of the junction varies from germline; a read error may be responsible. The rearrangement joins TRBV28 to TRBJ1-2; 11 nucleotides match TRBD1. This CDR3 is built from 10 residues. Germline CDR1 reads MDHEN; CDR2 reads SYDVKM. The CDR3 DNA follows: TGTGCCAGCAGAGGACAGGGGGCTCACTTC. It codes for CASRGQGAHF.

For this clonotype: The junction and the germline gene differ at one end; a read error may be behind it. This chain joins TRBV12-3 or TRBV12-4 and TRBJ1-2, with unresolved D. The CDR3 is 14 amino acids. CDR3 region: CASSPNRYPYGYTF. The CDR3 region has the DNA TGTGCAAGCAGTCCGAACCGTTACCCTTATGGCTACACCTTC.

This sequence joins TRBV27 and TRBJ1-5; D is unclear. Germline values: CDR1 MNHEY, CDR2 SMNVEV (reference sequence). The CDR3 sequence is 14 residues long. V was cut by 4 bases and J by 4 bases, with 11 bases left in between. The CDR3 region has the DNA TGTGCCAGCAGTTCACATCCCCTTAATCAGCCCCAGCATTTT. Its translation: CASSSHPLNQPQHF.

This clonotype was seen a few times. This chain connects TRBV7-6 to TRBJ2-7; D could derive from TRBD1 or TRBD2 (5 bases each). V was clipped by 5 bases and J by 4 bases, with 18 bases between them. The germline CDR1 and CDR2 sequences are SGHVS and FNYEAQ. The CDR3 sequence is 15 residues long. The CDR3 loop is CASSLTDGGSYEQYF. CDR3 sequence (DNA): TGTGCCAGCAGCCTGACAGATGGGGGTTCGTACGAGCAGTACTTC.

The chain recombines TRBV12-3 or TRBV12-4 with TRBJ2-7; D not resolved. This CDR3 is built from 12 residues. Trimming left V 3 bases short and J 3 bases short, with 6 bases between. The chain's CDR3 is CASSLGYYEQYF. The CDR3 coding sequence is TGTGCCAGCAGTTTGGGGTACTACGAGCAGTACTTC.

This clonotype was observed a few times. The CDR3 protein is CSVDLQGIEGYTF. The CDR3 region has the DNA TGCAGCGTTGATTTACAGGGAATTGAGGGCTACACCTTC. This rearrangement joins TRBV29-1 to TRBJ1-2, with a possible D match to TRBD1 (6 bases). V gave up 3 bases and J gave up 8 bases, with 16 bases separating them. This CDR3 has 13 residues. Germline CDR1 reads SQVTM; CDR2 reads ANQGSEA.

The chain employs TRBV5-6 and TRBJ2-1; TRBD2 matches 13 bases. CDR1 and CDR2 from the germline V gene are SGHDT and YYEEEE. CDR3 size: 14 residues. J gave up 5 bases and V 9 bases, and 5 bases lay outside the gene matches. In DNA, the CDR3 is TGTGCCACCGGGGGGACTAGCGGGGACAATGAGCAGTTCTTC. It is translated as CATGGTSGDNEQFF.

CDR3 nucleotide sequence: TGCGCCAGCAGCTTGACGGCCGGGAGAGGTGACGAGCAGTACTTC. Amino acid sequence: CASSLTAGRGDEQYF. J is TRBJ2-7 and V is TRBV5-1, with a possible D match to TRBD2 (6 bases). The CDR3 loop spans 15 amino acids. Trimming shortened V by 1 base and J by 5 bases, and 16 bases separated the two germline ends. Germline CDR1 reads SGHRS; CDR2 reads YFSETQ.

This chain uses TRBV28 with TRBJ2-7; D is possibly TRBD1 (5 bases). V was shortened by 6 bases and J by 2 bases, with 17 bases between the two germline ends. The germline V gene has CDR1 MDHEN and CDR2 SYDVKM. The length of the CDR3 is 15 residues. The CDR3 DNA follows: TGTGCCAGCAGCTCACAGGAGTCCGCCACCTACGAGCAGTACTTC. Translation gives CASSSQESATYEQYF. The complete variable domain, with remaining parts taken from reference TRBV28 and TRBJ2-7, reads DVKVTQSSRYLVKRTGEKVFLECVQDMDHENMFWYRQDPGLGLRLIYFSYDVKMKEKGDIPEGYSVSREKKERFSLILESASTNQTSMYLCASSSQESATYEQYFGPGTRLTVT.

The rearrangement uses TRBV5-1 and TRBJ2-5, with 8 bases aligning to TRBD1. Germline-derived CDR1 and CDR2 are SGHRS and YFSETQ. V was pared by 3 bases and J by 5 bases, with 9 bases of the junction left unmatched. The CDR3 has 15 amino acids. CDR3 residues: CASSSTGGKGETQYF. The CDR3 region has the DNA TGCGCCAGCAGCTCAACAGGGGGAAAGGGGGAGACCCAGTACTTC.

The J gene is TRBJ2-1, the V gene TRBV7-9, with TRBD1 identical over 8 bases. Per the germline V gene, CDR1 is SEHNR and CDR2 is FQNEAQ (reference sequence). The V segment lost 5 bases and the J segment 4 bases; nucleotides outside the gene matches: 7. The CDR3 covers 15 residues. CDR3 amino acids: CASSQTGVPYNEQFF. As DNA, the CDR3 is TGTGCCAGCAGCCAGACAGGGGTGCCGTACAATGAGCAGTTCTTC. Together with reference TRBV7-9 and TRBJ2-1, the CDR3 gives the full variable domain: DTGVSQNPRHKITKRGQNVTFRCDPISEHNRLYWYRQTLGQGPEFLTYFQNEAQLEKSRLLSDRFSAERPKGSFSTLEIQRTEQGDSAMYLCASSQTGVPYNEQFFGPGTRLTVL.

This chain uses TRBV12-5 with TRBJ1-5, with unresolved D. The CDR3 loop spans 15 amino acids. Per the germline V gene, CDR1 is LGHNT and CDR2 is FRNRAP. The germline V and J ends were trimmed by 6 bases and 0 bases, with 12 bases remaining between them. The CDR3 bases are TGTGCTAGTGGGTCCGAAGGATATAGCAATCAGCCCCAGCATTTT. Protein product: CASGSEGYSNQPQHF.

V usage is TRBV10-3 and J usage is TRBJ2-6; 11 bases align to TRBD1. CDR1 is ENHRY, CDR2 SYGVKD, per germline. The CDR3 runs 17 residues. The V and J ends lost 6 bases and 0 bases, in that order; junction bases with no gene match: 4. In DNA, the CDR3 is TGTGCCATCAGGCCGGGACAGGGGGGCTCTGGGGCCAACGTCCTGACTTTC. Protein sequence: CAIRPGQGGSGANVLTF.

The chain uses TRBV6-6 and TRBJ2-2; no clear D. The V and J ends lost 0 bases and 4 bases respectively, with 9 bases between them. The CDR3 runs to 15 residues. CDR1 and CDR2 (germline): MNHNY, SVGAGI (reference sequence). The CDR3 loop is CASSYSTSSTGELFF. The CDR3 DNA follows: TGTGCCAGCAGTTACTCAACCTCCAGCACCGGGGAGCTGTTTTTT.

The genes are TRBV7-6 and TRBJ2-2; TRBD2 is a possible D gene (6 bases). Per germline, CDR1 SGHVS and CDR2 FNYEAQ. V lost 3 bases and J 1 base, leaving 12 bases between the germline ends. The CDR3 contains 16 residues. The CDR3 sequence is CASSFEGGWNTGELFF. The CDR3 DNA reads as TGTGCCAGCAGCTTTGAGGGAGGATGGAACACCGGGGAGCTGTTTTTT.

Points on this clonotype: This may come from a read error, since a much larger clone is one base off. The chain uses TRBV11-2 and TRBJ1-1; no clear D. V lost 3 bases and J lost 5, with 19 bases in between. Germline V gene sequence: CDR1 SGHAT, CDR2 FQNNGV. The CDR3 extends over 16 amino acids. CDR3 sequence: CASSFPPGSSETEAFF. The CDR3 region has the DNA TGTGCCAGCAGCTTCCCTCCTGGGTCTTCGGAAACTGAAGCTTTCTTT.

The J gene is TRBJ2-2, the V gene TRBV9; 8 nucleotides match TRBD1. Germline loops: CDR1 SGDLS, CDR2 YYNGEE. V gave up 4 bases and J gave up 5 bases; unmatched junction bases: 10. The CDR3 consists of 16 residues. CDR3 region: CASSPGQGRRTGELFF. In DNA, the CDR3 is TGTGCCAGCAGCCCAGGACAGGGACGCCGAACCGGGGAGCTGTTTTTT.

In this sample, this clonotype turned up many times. The CDR3 loop reads CASSLNAASGRSSSYNEQFF. The CDR3 DNA sequence: TGTGCCAGCAGCTTAAATGCGGCTAGCGGGAGGTCCAGCTCCTACAATGAGCAGTTCTTC. The gene calls are TRBV7-3 and TRBJ2-1, with 11 bases identical to TRBD2. V shed 1 base and J 0 bases; nucleotides not matched to a gene: 11. The germline gives CDR1 SGHTA, CDR2 FQGTGA. The CDR3 is 20 residues long.

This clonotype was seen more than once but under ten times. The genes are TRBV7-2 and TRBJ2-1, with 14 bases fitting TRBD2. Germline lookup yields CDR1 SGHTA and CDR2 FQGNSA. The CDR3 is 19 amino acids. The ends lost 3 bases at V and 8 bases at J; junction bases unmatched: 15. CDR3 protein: CASSLEPPGLAGVGDEQFF. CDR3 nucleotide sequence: TGTGCCAGCAGCTTGGAACCGCCGGGACTAGCGGGAGTCGGCGATGAGCAGTTCTTC.

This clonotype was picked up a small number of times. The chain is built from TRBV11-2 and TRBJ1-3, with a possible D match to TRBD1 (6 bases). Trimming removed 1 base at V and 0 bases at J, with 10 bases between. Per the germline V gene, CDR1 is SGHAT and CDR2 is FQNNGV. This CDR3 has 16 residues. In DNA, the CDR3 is TGTGCCAGCAGCTTAGCGACAGGACTCTCTGGAAACACCATATATTTT. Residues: CASSLATGLSGNTIYF.

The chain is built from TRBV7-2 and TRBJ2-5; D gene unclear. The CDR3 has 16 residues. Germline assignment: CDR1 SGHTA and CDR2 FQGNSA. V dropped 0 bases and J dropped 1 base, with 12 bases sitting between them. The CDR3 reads CASSLAVLRPQETQYF. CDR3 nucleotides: TGTGCCAGCAGCTTAGCGGTCTTGCGACCCCAAGAGACCCAGTACTTC.

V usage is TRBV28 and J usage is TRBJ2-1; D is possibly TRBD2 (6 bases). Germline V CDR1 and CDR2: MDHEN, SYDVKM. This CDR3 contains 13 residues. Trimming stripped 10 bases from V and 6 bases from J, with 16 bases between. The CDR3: CATNPRGLNEQFF. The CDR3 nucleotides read TGTGCCACCAACCCTAGGGGACTCAATGAGCAGTTCTTC.

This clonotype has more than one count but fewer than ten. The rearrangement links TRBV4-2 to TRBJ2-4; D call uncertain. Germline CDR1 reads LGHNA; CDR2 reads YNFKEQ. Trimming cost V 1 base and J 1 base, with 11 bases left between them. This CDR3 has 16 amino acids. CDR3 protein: CASSQGNLAAKNIQYF. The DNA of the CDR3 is TGTGCCAGCAGCCAAGGAAATCTTGCGGCCAAAAACATTCAGTACTTC.

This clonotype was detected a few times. CDR3 sequence (DNA): TGTGCCAGCAGGACGGGTTTATTTCGGCGGGGCAAAAACATTCAGTACTTC. Amino acids: CASRTGLFRRGKNIQYF. This sequence joins TRBV6-1 and TRBJ2-4; maybe TRBD2 (6 bases). Trimming took 6 bases from V and 3 from J, leaving 21 bases between them. The germline CDR1 and CDR2 sequences are MNHNS and SASEGT. The CDR3 runs 17 residues.

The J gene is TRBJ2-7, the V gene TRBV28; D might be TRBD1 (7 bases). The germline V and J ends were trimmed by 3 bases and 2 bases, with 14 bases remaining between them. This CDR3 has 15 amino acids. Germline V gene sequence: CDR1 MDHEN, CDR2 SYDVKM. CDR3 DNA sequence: TGTGCCAGCAGTTTCCAAGACAGGGAGGCCTACGAGCAGTACTTC. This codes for CASSFQDREAYEQYF.

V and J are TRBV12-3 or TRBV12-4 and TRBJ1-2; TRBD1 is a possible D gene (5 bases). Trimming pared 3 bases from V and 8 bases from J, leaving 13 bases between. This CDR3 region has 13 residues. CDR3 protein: CASSFLGLRGYTF. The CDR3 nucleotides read TGTGCCAGCAGTTTTCTGGGGCTTCGGGGCTACACCTTC.

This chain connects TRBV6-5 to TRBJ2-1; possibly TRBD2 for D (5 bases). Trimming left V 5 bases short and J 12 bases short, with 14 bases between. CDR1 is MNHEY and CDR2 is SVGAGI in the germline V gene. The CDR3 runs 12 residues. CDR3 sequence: CASSEPEGRQFF. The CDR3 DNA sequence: TGTGCCAGCAGTGAGCCGGAAGGGAGGCAGTTCTTC.

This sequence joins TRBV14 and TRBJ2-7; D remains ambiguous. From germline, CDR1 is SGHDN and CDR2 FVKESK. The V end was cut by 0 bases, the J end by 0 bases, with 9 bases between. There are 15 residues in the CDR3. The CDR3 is CASSQDTLSSYEQYF. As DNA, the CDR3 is TGTGCCAGCAGCCAAGACACTCTGAGCTCCTACGAGCAGTACTTC. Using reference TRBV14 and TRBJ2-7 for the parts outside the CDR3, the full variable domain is EAGVTQFPSHSVIEKGQTVTLRCDPISGHDNLYWYRRVMGKEIKFLLHFVKESKQDESGMPNNRFLAERTGGTYSTLKVQPAELEDSGVYFCASSQDTLSSYEQYFGPGTRLTVT.

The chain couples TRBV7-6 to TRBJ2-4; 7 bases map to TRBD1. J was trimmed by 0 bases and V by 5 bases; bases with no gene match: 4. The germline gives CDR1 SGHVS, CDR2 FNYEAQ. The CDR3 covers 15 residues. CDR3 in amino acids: CASSRQGEAKNIQYF. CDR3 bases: TGTGCCAGCAGCAGACAGGGTGAAGCCAAAAACATTCAGTACTTC. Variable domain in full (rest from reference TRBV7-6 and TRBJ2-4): GAGVSQSPRYKVTKRGQDVALRCDPISGHVSLYWYRQALGQGPEFLTYFNYEAQQDKSGLPNDRFSAERPEGSISTLTIQRTEQRDSAMYRCASSRQGEAKNIQYFGAGTRLSVL.

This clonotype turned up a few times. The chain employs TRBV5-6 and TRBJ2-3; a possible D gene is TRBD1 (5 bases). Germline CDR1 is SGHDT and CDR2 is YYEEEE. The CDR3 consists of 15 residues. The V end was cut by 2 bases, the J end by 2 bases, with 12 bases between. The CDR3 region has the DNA TGTGCCAGCAGCTTCGGTGGGGCCGTCACAGATACGCAGTATTTT. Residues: CASSFGGAVTDTQYF.